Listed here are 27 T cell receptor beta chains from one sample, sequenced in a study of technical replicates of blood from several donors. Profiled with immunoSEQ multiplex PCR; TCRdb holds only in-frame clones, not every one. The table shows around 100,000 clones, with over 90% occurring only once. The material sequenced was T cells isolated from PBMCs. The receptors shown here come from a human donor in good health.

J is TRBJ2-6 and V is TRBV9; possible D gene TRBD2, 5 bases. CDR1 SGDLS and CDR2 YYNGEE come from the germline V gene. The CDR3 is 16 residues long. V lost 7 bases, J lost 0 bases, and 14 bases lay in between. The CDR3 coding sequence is TGTGCCAGCTCGTGGACTCCGAGCTCTGGGGCCAACGTCCTGACTTTC. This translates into CASSWTPSSGANVLTF.

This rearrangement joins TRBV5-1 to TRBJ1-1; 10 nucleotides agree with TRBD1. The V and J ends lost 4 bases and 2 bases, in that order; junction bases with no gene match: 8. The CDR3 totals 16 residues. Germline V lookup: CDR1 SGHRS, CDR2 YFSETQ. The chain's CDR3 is CASSVRTGGDNTEAFF. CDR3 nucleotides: TGCGCCAGCAGCGTCCGGACAGGGGGGGATAACACTGAAGCTTTCTTT.

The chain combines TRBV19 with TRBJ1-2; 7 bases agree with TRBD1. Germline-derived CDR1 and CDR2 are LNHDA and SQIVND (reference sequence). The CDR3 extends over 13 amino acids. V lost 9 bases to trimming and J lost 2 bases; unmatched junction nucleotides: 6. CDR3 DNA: TGTGCCAGCTGTTTACAGGGGAACTATGGCTACACCTTC. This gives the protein CASCLQGNYGYTF.

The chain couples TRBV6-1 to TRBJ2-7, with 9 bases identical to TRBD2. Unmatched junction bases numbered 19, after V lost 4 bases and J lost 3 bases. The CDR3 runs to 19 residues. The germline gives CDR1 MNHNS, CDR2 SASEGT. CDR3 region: CASSGFIAGVLREDYEQYF. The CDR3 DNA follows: TGTGCCAGCAGTGGCTTTATAGCGGGAGTTTTAAGAGAGGACTACGAGCAGTACTTC.

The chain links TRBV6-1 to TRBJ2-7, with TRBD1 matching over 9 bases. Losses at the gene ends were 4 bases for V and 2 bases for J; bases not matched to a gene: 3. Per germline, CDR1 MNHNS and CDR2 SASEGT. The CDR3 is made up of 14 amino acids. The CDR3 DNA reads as TGTGCCAGCAGTGCCGGGACAGGGACCTACGAGCAGTACTTC. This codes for CASSAGTGTYEQYF.

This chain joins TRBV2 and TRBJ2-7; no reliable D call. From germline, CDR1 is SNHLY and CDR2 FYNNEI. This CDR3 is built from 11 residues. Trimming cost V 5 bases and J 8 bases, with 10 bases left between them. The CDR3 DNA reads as TGTGCCAGCAGTCCAAAATACAAGCAGTACTTC. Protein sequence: CASSPKYKQYF.

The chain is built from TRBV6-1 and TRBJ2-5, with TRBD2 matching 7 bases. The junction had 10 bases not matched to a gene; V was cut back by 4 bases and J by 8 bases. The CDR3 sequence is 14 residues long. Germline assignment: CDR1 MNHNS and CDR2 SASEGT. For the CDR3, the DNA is TGTGCCAGCAGTGGCGGACTAGGGGCCATAACCCAGTACTTC. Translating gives CASSGGLGAITQYF.

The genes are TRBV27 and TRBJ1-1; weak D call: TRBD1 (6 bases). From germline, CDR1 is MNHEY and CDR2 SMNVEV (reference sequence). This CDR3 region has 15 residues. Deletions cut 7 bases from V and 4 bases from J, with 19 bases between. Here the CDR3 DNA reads TGTGCCAGCAAACCTGCCCGGGGGGCGAGCACTGAAGCTTTCTTT. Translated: CASKPARGASTEAFF.

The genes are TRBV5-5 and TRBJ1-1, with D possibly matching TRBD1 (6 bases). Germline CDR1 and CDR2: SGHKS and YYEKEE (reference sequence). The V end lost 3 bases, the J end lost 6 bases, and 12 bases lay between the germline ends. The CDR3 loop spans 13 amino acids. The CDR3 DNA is TGTGCCAGCAGCTCACAGGGATGGGCTGAAGCTTTCTTT. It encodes CASSSQGWAEAFF. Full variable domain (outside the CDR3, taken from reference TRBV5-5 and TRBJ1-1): DAGVTQSPTHLIKTRGQQVTLRCSPISGHKSVSWYQQVLGQGPQFIFQYYEKEERGRGNFPDRFSARQFPNYSSELNVNALLLGDSALYLCASSSQGWAEAFFGQGTRLTVV.

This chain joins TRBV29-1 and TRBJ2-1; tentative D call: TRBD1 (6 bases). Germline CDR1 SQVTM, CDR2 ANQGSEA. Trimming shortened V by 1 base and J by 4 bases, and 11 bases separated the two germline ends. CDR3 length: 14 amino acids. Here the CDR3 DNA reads TGCAGCGTTGAAGGGACAGAGATTTACAATGAGCAGTTCTTC. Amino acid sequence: CSVEGTEIYNEQFF.

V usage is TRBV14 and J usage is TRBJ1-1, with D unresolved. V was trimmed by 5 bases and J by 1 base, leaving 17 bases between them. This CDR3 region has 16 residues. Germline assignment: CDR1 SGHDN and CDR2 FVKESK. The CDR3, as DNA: TGTGCCAGCAGCGAGGGCTGGGGTTTCGAGAACACTGAAGCTTTCTTT. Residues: CASSEGWGFENTEAFF.

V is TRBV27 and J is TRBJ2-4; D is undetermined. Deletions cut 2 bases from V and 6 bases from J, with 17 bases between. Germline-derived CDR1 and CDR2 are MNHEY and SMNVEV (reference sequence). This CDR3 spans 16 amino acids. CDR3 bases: TGTGCCAGCAGTTTAGTTTTCCCCCCTCGAGGAAACATTCAGTACTTC. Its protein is CASSLVFPPRGNIQYF.

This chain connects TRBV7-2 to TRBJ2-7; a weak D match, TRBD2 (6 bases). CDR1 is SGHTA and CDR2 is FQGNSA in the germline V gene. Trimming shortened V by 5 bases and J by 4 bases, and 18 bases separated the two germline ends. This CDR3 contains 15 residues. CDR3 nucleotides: TGTGCCAGCAGCGGGGGGACGGTGAGTCAATACGAGCAGTACTTC. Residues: CASSGGTVSQYEQYF. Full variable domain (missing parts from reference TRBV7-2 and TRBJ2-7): GAGVSQSPSNKVTEKGKDVELRCDPISGHTALYWYRQSLGQGLEFLIYFQGNSAPDKSGLPSDRFSAERTGGSVSTLTIQRTQQEDSAVYLCASSGGTVSQYEQYFGPGTRLTVT.

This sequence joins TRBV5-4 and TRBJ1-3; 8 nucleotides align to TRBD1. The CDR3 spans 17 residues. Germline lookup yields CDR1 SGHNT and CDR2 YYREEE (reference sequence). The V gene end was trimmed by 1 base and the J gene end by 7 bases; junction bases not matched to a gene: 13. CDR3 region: CASSLRTETGALNTIYF. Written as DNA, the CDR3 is TGTGCCAGCAGCTTGCGGACCGAGACAGGGGCATTGAACACCATATATTTT.

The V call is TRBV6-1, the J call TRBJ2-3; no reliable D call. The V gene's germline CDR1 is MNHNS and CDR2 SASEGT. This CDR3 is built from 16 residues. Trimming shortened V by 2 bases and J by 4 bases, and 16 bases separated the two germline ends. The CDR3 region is CASSEQTPLLPDTQYF. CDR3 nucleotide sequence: TGTGCCAGCAGTGAACAGACACCGCTTTTACCAGATACGCAGTATTTT.

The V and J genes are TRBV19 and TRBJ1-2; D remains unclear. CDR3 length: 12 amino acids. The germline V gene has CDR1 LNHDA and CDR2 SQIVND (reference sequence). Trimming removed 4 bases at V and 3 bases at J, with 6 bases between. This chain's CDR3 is CASSRGDYGYTF. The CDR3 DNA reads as TGTGCCAGTAGTAGAGGAGACTATGGCTACACCTTC.

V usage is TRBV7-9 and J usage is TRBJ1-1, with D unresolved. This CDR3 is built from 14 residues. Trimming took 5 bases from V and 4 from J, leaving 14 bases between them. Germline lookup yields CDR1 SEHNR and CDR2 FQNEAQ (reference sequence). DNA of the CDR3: TGTGCCAGCAGCCCAAGAGCTACCATCACTGAAGCTTTCTTT. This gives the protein CASSPRATITEAFF.

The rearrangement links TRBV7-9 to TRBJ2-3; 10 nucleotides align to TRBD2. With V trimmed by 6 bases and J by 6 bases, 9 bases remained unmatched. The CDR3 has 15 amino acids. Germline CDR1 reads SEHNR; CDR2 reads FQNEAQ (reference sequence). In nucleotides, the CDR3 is TGTGCCAGCAGTGCTCTAGCGGGAGAGGCGGATACGCAGTATTTT. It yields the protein CASSALAGEADTQYF. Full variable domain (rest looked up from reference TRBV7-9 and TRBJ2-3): DTGVSQNPRHKITKRGQNVTFRCDPISEHNRLYWYRQTLGQGPEFLTYFQNEAQLEKSRLLSDRFSAERPKGSFSTLEIQRTEQGDSAMYLCASSALAGEADTQYFGPGTRLTVL.

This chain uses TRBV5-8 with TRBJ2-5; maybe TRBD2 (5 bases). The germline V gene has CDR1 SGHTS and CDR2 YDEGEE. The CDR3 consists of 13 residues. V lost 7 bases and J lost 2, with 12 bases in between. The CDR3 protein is CASLLRGQETQYF. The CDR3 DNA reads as TGTGCCAGCTTACTACGGGGACAAGAGACCCAGTACTTC.

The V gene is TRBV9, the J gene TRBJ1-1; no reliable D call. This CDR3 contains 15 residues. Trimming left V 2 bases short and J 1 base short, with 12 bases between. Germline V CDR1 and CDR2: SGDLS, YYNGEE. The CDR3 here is CASSVSSGKNTEAFF. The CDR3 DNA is TGTGCCAGCAGCGTTTCCTCGGGAAAGAACACTGAAGCTTTCTTT.

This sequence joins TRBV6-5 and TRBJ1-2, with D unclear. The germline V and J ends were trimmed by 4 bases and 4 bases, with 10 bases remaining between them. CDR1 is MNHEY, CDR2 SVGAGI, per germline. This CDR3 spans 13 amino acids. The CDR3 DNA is TGTGCCAGCAGTTTTGGCTCCCTCTATGGCTACACCTTC. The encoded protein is CASSFGSLYGYTF.

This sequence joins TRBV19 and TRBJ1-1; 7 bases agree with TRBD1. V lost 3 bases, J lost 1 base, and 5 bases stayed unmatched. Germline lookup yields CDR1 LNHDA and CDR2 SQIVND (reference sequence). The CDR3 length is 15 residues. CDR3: CASSIDRVANTEAFF. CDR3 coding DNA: TGTGCCAGTAGTATCGACAGGGTGGCGAACACTGAAGCTTTCTTT.

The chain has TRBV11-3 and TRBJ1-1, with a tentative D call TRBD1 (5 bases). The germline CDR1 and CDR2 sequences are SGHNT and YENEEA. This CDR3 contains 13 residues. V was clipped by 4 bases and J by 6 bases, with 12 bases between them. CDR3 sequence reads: CASSSRGEAEAFF. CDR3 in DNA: TGTGCCAGCAGCTCTAGGGGTGAGGCTGAAGCTTTCTTT. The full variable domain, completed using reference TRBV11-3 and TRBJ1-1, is EAGVVQSPRYKIIEKKQPVAFWCNPISGHNTLYWYLQNLGQGPELLIRYENEEAVDDSQLPKDRFSAERLKGVDSTLKIQPAELGDSAVYLCASSSRGEAEAFFGQGTRLTVV.

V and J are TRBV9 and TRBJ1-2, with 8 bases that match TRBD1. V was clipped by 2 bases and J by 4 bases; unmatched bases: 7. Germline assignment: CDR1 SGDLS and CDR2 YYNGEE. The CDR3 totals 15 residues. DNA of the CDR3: TGTGCCAGCAGCGTGCTCGGGACAGGAGCCTATGGCTACACCTTC. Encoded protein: CASSVLGTGAYGYTF.

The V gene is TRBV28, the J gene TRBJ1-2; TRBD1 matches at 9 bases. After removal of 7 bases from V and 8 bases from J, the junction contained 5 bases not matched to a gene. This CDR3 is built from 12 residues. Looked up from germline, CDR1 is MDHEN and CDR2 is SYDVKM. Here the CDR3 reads CASNYRGLGYTF. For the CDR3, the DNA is TGTGCCAGCAATTACAGGGGGCTGGGCTACACCTTC.

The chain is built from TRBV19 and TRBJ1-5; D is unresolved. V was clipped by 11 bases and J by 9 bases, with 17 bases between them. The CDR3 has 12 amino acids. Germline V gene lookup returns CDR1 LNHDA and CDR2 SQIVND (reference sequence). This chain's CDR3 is CASSGLHWPQHF. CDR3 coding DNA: TGTGCCTCCAGTGGGCTCCACTGGCCCCAGCATTTT. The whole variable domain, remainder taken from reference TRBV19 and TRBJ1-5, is DGGITQSPKYLFRKEGQNVTLSCEQNLNHDAMYWYRQDPGQGLRLIYYSQIVNDFQKGDIAEGYSVSREKKESFPLTVTSAQKNPTAFYLCASSGLHWPQHFGDGTRLSIL.

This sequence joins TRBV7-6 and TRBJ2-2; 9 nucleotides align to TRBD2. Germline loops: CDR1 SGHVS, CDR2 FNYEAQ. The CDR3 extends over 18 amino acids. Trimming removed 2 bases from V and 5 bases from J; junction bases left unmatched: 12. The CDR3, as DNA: TGTGCCAGCAGCTTATACTTGCGTGGCGGGAGGGTTACCGGGGAGCTGTTTTTT. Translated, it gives CASSLYLRGGRVTGELFF.